These T cell receptor beta chains were read from a single sample in a study of cytomegalovirus exposure and HLA in healthy donors. Here immunoSEQ multiplex PCR was the method, and the copy in TCRdb shows in-frame clones only, minus some. The table shows about 160,000 clones, with roughly 80% occurring only once. Sequenced sample: PBMCs. Receptors were obtained from a man aged 50 or older in good health and CMV-seropositive. The CDR3 runs from the conserved cysteine through the conserved F or W. Each record gives: J gene, clone size, V gene, D gene, CDR3 DNA, CDR3 protein. A D gene is named only where the DNA matches it firmly. Expanded clones are given a class, and other clones once, few, many or no size at all.

TRBJ1-2	-	TRBV5-6	-	TGTGCCAGCAGCTTACAGGGCGTCAGCTATGGCTACACCTTC	CASSLQGVSYGYTF
TRBJ2-5	-	TRBV7-2	TRBD2	TGTGCCAGCAGACGACTAGCGGGGGGGCGAGAGACCCAGTACTTC	CASRRLAGGRETQYF
TRBJ2-1	-	TRBV11-3	-	TGTGCCAGCAGCGGGGGGGCCTCCCTCAATGAGCAGTTCTTC	CASSGGASLNEQFF
TRBJ1-6	-	TRBV6-4	TRBD1	TGTGCCAGCAGACCGGACAGGGCGTCGGGATCACCCCTCCACTTT	CASRPDRASGSPLHF
TRBJ2-1	-	TRBV11-3	-	TGTGCCAGCAGCTTAGTTACCTCGAGTGAGCAGTTCTTC	CASSLVTSSEQFF
TRBJ1-1	-	TRBV29-1	-	TGCAGCGTTGTGGCGGGGGCGAGGACTGAAGCTTTCTTT	CSVVAGARTEAFF
TRBJ1-5	once	TRBV19	-	TGTGCCAGTAGCCCTCCACCGCAGGGAAGGCAGCCCCAGCATTTT	CASSPPPQGRQPQHF
TRBJ1-1	-	TRBV18	-	TGTGCCAGCTCACCACCCGGGACACCCCGAGACACTGAAGCTTTCTTT	CASSPPGTPRDTEAFF
TRBJ1-3	-	TRBV12-5	-	TGTGCTAGTGGTTTAGCGGGATCTGGAAACACCATATATTTT	CASGLAGSGNTIYF
TRBJ2-7	few	TRBV28	TRBD2	TGTGCCAGCAGTTCCTCAGCGGGGGGGTCCGACTACGAGCAGTACTTC	CASSSSAGGSDYEQYF
TRBJ1-1	-	TRBV19	TRBD1	TGTGCCAGTAGTGCGGACAGGGCCCGAGCTTTCTTT	CASSADRARAFF
TRBJ2-5	-	TRBV9	TRBD2	TGTGCCAGCAGCGTAGGAGCGGGACTAGCGGGGCAAGAGACCCAGTACTTC	CASSVGAGLAGQETQYF
TRBJ1-1	-	TRBV15	-	TGTGCCACCAGCAGAGGGTCAGGAACCGTGAACACTGAAGCTTTCTTT	CATSRGSGTVNTEAFF
TRBJ2-5	-	TRBV9	-	TGTGCCAGCAGCGTAGGTGTGGGGGGGCGAGAAGAGACCCAGTACTTC	CASSVGVGGREETQYF
TRBJ2-5	-	TRBV7-7	-	TGTGCCAGCAGCTTAGCCCCGACCCCAGCGGAGACCCAGTACTTC	CASSLAPTPAETQYF
TRBJ1-2	-	TRBV18	-	TGTGCCAGCTCACCAGGGGAGGGTCGTGGCTACACCTTC	CASSPGEGRGYTF
TRBJ1-1	-	TRBV7-9	-	TGTGCCAGCAGCAAATCACAGGCGAGGAGCACTGAAGCTTTCTTT	CASSKSQARSTEAFF
TRBJ2-7	-	TRBV19	TRBD1	TGTGCCAGTAGCCCCTCCGGGACAGGGGGCTACGAGCAGTACTTC	CASSPSGTGGYEQYF
TRBJ1-2	-	TRBV7-9	TRBD1	TGTGCCAGCAGCAGCAGACAGGGGTTGGATGGCTACACCTTC	CASSSRQGLDGYTF
TRBJ2-1	-	TRBV20-1	TRBD1	TGCAGTGCTAGGAAGGACAGGGAACAGTTCTTC	CSARKDREQFF
TRBJ2-7	-	TRBV7-9	TRBD1	TGTGCCAGCAGCTTAGATTCCGGGACAGGGGTCGCTGAGCAGTACTTC	CASSLDSGTGVAEQYF
TRBJ2-5	-	TRBV6-5	-	TGTGCCAGCAGAAGGACAGTCCAAGAGACCCAGTACTTC	CASRRTVQETQYF